This T cell receptor (beta chain) came from a study of CD8 T cells in Susac syndrome. Sequencing of TCR beta drew on CD8+ and CD4+ T cells from blood. Controls comprised healthy donors matched for age and sex. TEMRA cells were FACS-enriched, while CD8+ and CD4+ T cells were negatively isolated. The authors reverse transcribed roughly 0.5 to 1 ug RNA with random hexamers. Across 54 Vbeta and 13 Jbeta, TCR beta CDR3 was amplified with immunoSEQ multiplex PCR. TCRdb recomputed calls from the immunoSEQ multiplex PCR reads with MiXCR, one row per CDR3 protein. The profile shows some 190,000 distinct CDR3 sequences, roughly 95% of them singletons. This CDR3 is 12 amino acids long. V shed 5 bases and J shed 7 bases, with 14 bases lying between them. Germline V CDR1 and CDR2: DFQATT, SNEGSKA (reference sequence).

The clonotype was recovered from a human donor in good health. The chain recombines TRBV20-1 with TRBJ1-2; D call uncertain. Source material: CD4+ T cells from PBMCs. The CDR3 protein is CSARTTALGYTF. The CDR3 bases are TGCAGTGCTCGGACGACGGCCCTTGGCTACACCTTC.